Listed below are T cell receptor beta chains from one sample, sequenced in a study of cytomegalovirus exposure and HLA in healthy donors. The method was immunoSEQ multiplex PCR; TCRdb's version includes in-frame clones alone and lacks a portion of them. The profile shows around 96,000 clones, 80% of them singletons. The sample taken for sequencing was PBMCs. Every receptor here comes from a young man in good health and CMV-seronegative. Both conserved end residues are part of each CDR3. Each record gives: clone size, D gene, J gene, V gene, CDR3 length, CDR3 DNA, CDR3 protein. A D gene is named only where the DNA matches it firmly. Rows give clone size only sometimes, using once, few, many, or a class for an expanded clone.

clone size: -; D gene: -; J gene: TRBJ1-6; V gene: TRBV13; CDR3 length: 13; CDR3 DNA: TGTGCCAGCAGCTTTCCGGATAATTCACCCCTCCACTTT; CDR3 protein: CASSFPDNSPLHF
clone size: -; D gene: TRBD1; J gene: TRBJ2-7; V gene: TRBV4-2; CDR3 length: 17; CDR3 DNA: TGTGCCAGCAGCCAAAATATCTGGGACAGGGGACAAGGCGAGCAGTACTTC; CDR3 protein: CASSQNIWDRGQGEQYF
clone size: -; D gene: -; J gene: TRBJ1-1; V gene: TRBV10-3; CDR3 length: 15; CDR3 DNA: TGTGCCATCAGTGAGTCAGGGGGAACGAACACTGAAGCTTTCTTT; CDR3 protein: CAISESGGTNTEAFF
clone size: -; D gene: -; J gene: TRBJ2-2; V gene: TRBV7-9; CDR3 length: 14; CDR3 DNA: TGTGCCAGCAGCTTAGCGGGGGAGGTAAAGGAGCTGTTTTTT; CDR3 protein: CASSLAGEVKELFF
clone size: -; D gene: TRBD1; J gene: TRBJ2-7; V gene: TRBV15; CDR3 length: 17; CDR3 DNA: TGTGCCACCAGCTTCAAGGGCTCGGGACAGGGGGTTTACGAGCAGTACTTC; CDR3 protein: CATSFKGSGQGVYEQYF
clone size: -; D gene: -; J gene: TRBJ1-2; V gene: TRBV2; CDR3 length: 13; CDR3 DNA: TGTGCCAGCAGCCAAGGGTCGGCGGGAGGCTACACCTTC; CDR3 protein: CASSQGSAGGYTF
clone size: -; D gene: -; J gene: TRBJ2-7; V gene: TRBV7-9; CDR3 length: 13; CDR3 DNA: TGTTCCAGCAGCTTACCAGGGCTATACGAGCAGTACTTC; CDR3 protein: CSSSLPGLYEQYF
clone size: -; D gene: -; J gene: TRBJ2-1; V gene: TRBV7-9; CDR3 length: 13; CDR3 DNA: TGTGCCAGCAGCCGCTCTGGAGGAGGTGAGCAGTTCTTC; CDR3 protein: CASSRSGGGEQFF
clone size: -; D gene: TRBD1; J gene: TRBJ2-1; V gene: TRBV6-5; CDR3 length: 13; CDR3 DNA: TGTGCCATACGACAGGGGGCCTACAATGAGCAGTTCTTC; CDR3 protein: CAIRQGAYNEQFF
clone size: -; D gene: -; J gene: TRBJ2-3; V gene: TRBV18; CDR3 length: 17; CDR3 DNA: TGTGCCAGCTCAGCCGCCGTTAGGGGCCCCTCCACAGATACGCAGTATTTT; CDR3 protein: CASSAAVRGPSTDTQYF
clone size: -; D gene: -; J gene: TRBJ2-5; V gene: TRBV5-6; CDR3 length: 13; CDR3 DNA: TGTGCCAGCAGCTTGGCGGGGGTAGAGACCCAGTACTTC; CDR3 protein: CASSLAGVETQYF
clone size: -; D gene: -; J gene: TRBJ1-6; V gene: TRBV10-2; CDR3 length: 19; CDR3 DNA: TGCGCCAGCAGTGTATTGGGACTCCGCTCCCGGGCACGTAATTCACCCCTCCACTTT; CDR3 protein: CASSVLGLRSRARNSPLHF
clone size: -; D gene: TRBD2; J gene: TRBJ2-6; V gene: TRBV7-9; CDR3 length: 17; CDR3 DNA: TGTTCCAGCAGCGCCGGGGGGACGCCGTCTGGGGCCAACGTCCTGACTTTC; CDR3 protein: CSSSAGGTPSGANVLTF
clone size: few; D gene: TRBD2; J gene: TRBJ2-1; V gene: TRBV7-3; CDR3 length: 14; CDR3 DNA: TGTGCCAGCAGCCGAGCGGGGGGGCCAGGGGAGCAGTTCTTC; CDR3 protein: CASSRAGGPGEQFF
clone size: -; D gene: -; J gene: TRBJ2-3; V gene: TRBV7-9; CDR3 length: 16; CDR3 DNA: TGTGCCAGCAGTTCCGCGGGGGCGGTTTGGACAGATACGCAGTATTTT; CDR3 protein: CASSSAGAVWTDTQYF
clone size: -; D gene: -; J gene: TRBJ1-3; V gene: TRBV18; CDR3 length: 18; CDR3 DNA: TGTGCCAGCTCACCACAAAATCGGCAGGGCCTCTCTGGAAACACCATATATTTT; CDR3 protein: CASSPQNRQGLSGNTIYF
clone size: few; D gene: -; J gene: TRBJ2-1; V gene: TRBV5-1; CDR3 length: 18; CDR3 DNA: TGCGCCAGCAGCTTGAGCTTGACCGGGGGTCAGACCACACATGAGCAGTTCTTC; CDR3 protein: CASSLSLTGGQTTHEQFF
clone size: -; D gene: -; J gene: TRBJ1-1; V gene: TRBV27; CDR3 length: 12; CDR3 DNA: TGTGCCAGCAGTGCGCCGAGCACTGAAGCTTTCTTT; CDR3 protein: CASSAPSTEAFF
clone size: -; D gene: -; J gene: TRBJ1-6; V gene: TRBV5-5; CDR3 length: 15; CDR3 DNA: TGTGCCAGTGGCCCCTCAAGCTCCTATAATTCACCCCTCCACTTT; CDR3 protein: CASGPSSSYNSPLHF
clone size: -; D gene: -; J gene: TRBJ1-4; V gene: TRBV19; CDR3 length: 16; CDR3 DNA: TGTGCCAGTAGTATACCGCGCGGGGGGCCCGGGGAAAAACTGTTTTTT; CDR3 protein: CASSIPRGGPGEKLFF
clone size: -; D gene: -; J gene: TRBJ2-5; V gene: TRBV5-6; CDR3 length: 15; CDR3 DNA: TGTGCCAGCAGCTTTGGACAGGCCTTGGGGGGGACCCAGTACTTC; CDR3 protein: CASSFGQALGGTQYF
clone size: -; D gene: TRBD2; J gene: TRBJ2-2; V gene: TRBV7-9; CDR3 length: 17; CDR3 DNA: TGTGCCAGCAGACCCAGGGAGTGGGAGGGGAGCGCCGGGGAGCTGTTTTTT; CDR3 protein: CASRPREWEGSAGELFF